The rows below give T cell receptor beta chains drawn from one sample of a study of T cells after yellow fever vaccination. TCRdb processed the 5' RACE reads anew with MiXCR; each CDR3 protein has one entry. The sample lists hundreds of thousands of distinct CDR3 sequences, approximately 16% occurring once. This material consisted of PBMCs, taken about 5 days after the first yellow fever vaccination. The source is a man younger than 30 who received the YFV17D yellow fever vaccine. Both conserved end residues are part of each CDR3. The D gene is left open where the match is weak. Rows give clone size only sometimes, using once, few, many, or a class for an expanded clone.

NA | few | TRBJ2-3 | TRBV30 | TGTGCCTGGAGTGTATCTTCTCCAGATACGCAGTATTTT | CAWSVSSPDTQYF
NA | NA | TRBJ1-1 | TRBV29-1 | TGCAGCGTTTTGAGGTTTATGAACACTGAAGCTTTCTTT | CSVLRFMNTEAFF
NA | NA | TRBJ2-1 | TRBV2 | TGTGCCAGCAGGACGTTGCTAGCACCTGAGCAGTTCTTC | CASRTLLAPEQFF
TRBD1 | few | TRBJ1-2 | TRBV20-1 | TGCAGTGCTAGCGCGCAAACAGGGGGCAGCTATGGCTACACCTTC | CSASAQTGGSYGYTF
TRBD1 | NA | TRBJ2-1 | TRBV20-1 | TGCAGTGCTAGGGCAGACAGGGGAAATAACCAGTTCTTC | CSARADRGNNQFF
NA | NA | TRBJ1-6 | TRBV21-1 | TGTGCCAGCAACAGGGAAAGGGGCCAATCACCCCTCCACTTT | CASNRERGQSPLHF
TRBD1 | NA | TRBJ1-4 | TRBV4-1 | TGCGCCAGCAACGGACAGGGCTTTAATGAAAAACTGTTTTTT | CASNGQGFNEKLFF
NA | NA | TRBJ2-2 | TRBV7-8 | TGTGCCAGCAGCATTACTAACACCGGGGAGCTGTTTTTT | CASSITNTGELFF
NA | NA | TRBJ2-6 | TRBV4-2 | TGTGCCAGCAGCCAAGAATGGGGGCGTGGGGCCAACGTCCTGACTTTC | CASSQEWGRGANVLTF
TRBD1 | many | TRBJ2-5 | TRBV23-1 | TGCGCCAGCAGATCCGGGACAGAACATCAAGAGACCCAGTACTTC | CASRSGTEHQETQYF
NA | NA | TRBJ1-1 | TRBV6-5 | TGTGCCAGCAGGGAGGGGAGTAGCGCTTTCTTT | CASREGSSAFF
NA | NA | TRBJ1-2 | TRBV27 | TGTGCCAGCAGTTGGGGTAGACCCTCAAACTACTATGGCTACACCTTC | CASSWGRPSNYYGYTF
NA | NA | TRBJ2-6 | TRBV5-1 | TGCGCCAGCAGTTTTCTAGCCTCTGGGGCCAACGTCCTGACTTTC | CASSFLASGANVLTF
NA | few | TRBJ2-3 | TRBV7-2 | TGTGCCAGCAGCTTAACTCCCCTCGGGGGCACTACGCAGTATTTT | CASSLTPLGGTTQYF
TRBD2 | NA | TRBJ2-1 | TRBV7-9 | TGTGCCAGCAGCCCGGTGTTGGCTAGCGGGGGAAACAATGAGCAGTTCTTC | CASSPVLASGGNNEQFF
TRBD1 | NA | TRBJ2-3 | TRBV5-1 | TGCGCCAGCAGCACGGACAGGGGGCCCGGCACAGATACGCAGTATTTT | CASSTDRGPGTDTQYF
TRBD2 | NA | TRBJ2-1 | TRBV24-1 | TGTGCCACCAGTGACCCGTGGACTAGCGGGTCTTTACACGACAATGAGCAGTTCTTC | CATSDPWTSGSLHDNEQFF
TRBD2 | NA | TRBJ2-3 | TRBV5-1 | TGCGCCAGCGAATGGACTAGCGGCACAGATACGCAGTATTTT | CASEWTSGTDTQYF
NA | NA | TRBJ2-3 | TRBV9 | TGTGCCAGCAGCGTTCTTGGGACTAGCACAGATACGCAGTATTTT | CASSVLGTSTDTQYF
NA | few | TRBJ1-4 | TRBV7-9 | TGTGCCAGCAGCCCTAACATAGCAACTAATGAAAAACTGTTTTTT | CASSPNIATNEKLFF
NA | once | TRBJ1-1 | TRBV10-3 | TGTGCCATCAGGGTGACGGGGGCTGAAGCTTTCTTT | CAIRVTGAEAFF
NA | NA | TRBJ1-3 | TRBV6-1 | TGTGCCAGCGTGCTCGCAGGCGGGCGAAACACCATATATTTT | CASVLAGGRNTIYF
NA | few | TRBJ1-1 | TRBV12-3/TRBV12-4 | TGTGCCAGCAGTCCCATGAGGGGCACTGAAGCTTTCTTT | CASSPMRGTEAFF
TRBD2 | NA | TRBJ2-2 | TRBV6-4 | TGTGCCAGCGGGAGGGTCCCTAGCGGAACGAACACCGGGGAGCTGTTTTTT | CASGRVPSGTNTGELFF
TRBD1 | few | TRBJ2-2 | TRBV5-1 | TGCGCCAGCAGCTTGGTACCCCCCCGGGACAGTTCGAACACCGGGGAGCTGTTTTTT | CASSLVPPRDSSNTGELFF
TRBD2 | NA | TRBJ2-6 | TRBV4-1 | TGCGCCAGCAGCCAATTCTTAGCGGGGGGGAACTCTGGGGCCAACGTCCTGACTTTC | CASSQFLAGGNSGANVLTF
NA | few | TRBJ2-3 | TRBV12-3/TRBV12-4 | TGTGCCAGCAGCCCCTCAGGGGGGCCGGTTGATTTT | CASSPSGGPVDF
NA | NA | TRBJ2-1 | TRBV6-1 | TGTGCCAGCGGAGTTCAAAGGGGGAATCGGGAGCAGTTCTTC | CASGVQRGNREQFF
TRBD2 | few | TRBJ2-4 | TRBV6-1 | TGTGCCAGCACCCCACTAGCGGGGCTAGCCAAAAACATTCAGTACTTC | CASTPLAGLAKNIQYF
TRBD1 | NA | TRBJ2-3 | TRBV7-6 | TGTGCCAGCAGCGCCCAGACAGGGAGCACAGATACGCAGTATTTT | CASSAQTGSTDTQYF
NA | few | TRBJ1-5 | TRBV20-1 | TGCAGTGCTACTATAGGGACGGAAGAAAATCAGCCCCAGCATTTT | CSATIGTEENQPQHF
NA | few | TRBJ1-1 | TRBV6-5 | TGTGCCAGCAGTTATTCCTCTGGGTCTGAAGCTTTCTTT | CASSYSSGSEAFF
NA | NA | TRBJ1-4 | TRBV5-1 | TGCGCCAGCAGCTTGGGCCGGGCATCACTGGAAAAACTGTTTTTT | CASSLGRASLEKLFF
NA | NA | TRBJ1-2 | TRBV20-1 | TGCAGTGCCGCACACCAAAGTCTCTATGGCTACACCTTC | CSAAHQSLYGYTF
NA | NA | TRBJ2-2 | TRBV6-4 | TGTGCCAGCAGTGGCAGTTCCGACACCGGGGAGCTGTTTTTT | CASSGSSDTGELFF
TRBD1 | few | TRBJ2-6 | TRBV29-1 | TGCAGCGTTGAAGCAGGGGGCGCGTCTGGGGCCAACGTCCTGACTTTC | CSVEAGGASGANVLTF
NA | NA | TRBJ1-4 | TRBV15 | TGTGCCACCAGCAGAGACAAGGCTAATGAAAAACTGTTTTTT | CATSRDKANEKLFF